This TCR beta chain was profiled in a study of shared clonotypes between healthy human individuals (dated by TCRdb to the early 2020s). Describing the broader study: Three men and two women, aged 18 to 49 years, made up the cohort. For each donor, CD4 naive and CD4 memory were each run on three plates, CD8 naive on two plates, and CD8 memory on one plate. The study deeply sequenced blood TCR repertoires of several healthy adults to estimate repertoire size and the extent of clonotype sharing between individuals. Libraries were prepared and TCR repertoires were sequenced by different laboratories using diverse techniques, in order to increase sequencing depth and limit assay-specific biases. Between about 0.85 and 10 billion PBMCs per donor were obtained by leukapheresis.

The donors were healthy, HIV-negative adults who had no recently reported acute infections or vaccinations. All donors were Caucasian adults living in Nashville, Tennessee, USA. CD4+ T cells were enriched through magnetic negative selection, after which naive cells were positively selected on CD45RA and the remaining negative fraction served as the memory subset. After blood collection by leukapheresis, PBMCs were isolated using Ficoll-Histopaque density gradient centrifugation and then cryopreserved in the vapor phase of liquid nitrogen. Analytical flow cytometry was used to check the purity and quantity of each magnetically sorted T cell population. From each sorted fraction, genomic DNA was isolated and quantified by UV absorbance on a Nanodrop 2000c. Comments on this clone: The antigen this receptor binds is unknown. No base qualities exist here, and no much larger clone lies one base off it.

What the study reported, not specific to this receptor: About 5% of naive CD4, 3% to 4% of naive CD8, 2.3% of memory CD4, and 0.35% to 0.4% of memory CD8 clonotypes were shared across a few donors. Compared with non-shared clonotypes, clonotypes shared by all four sorted-subset donors had higher generation probabilities. Naive subsets generally had larger estimated clonotype richness than memory subsets. Pairwise subsampling led to the expectation that sequencing depth would affect the degree of clonotype sharing among donors. Sampling was restricted to blood, and TCR repertoires in tissue are likely to differ from TCR repertoires in blood. Rarefaction of sorted-subset datasets indicated incomplete sequencing despite the large sequencing depth. The genetic and exposure-history diversity represented was limited by the small number of donors.

The cysteine opens and the phenylalanine closes a CDR3 of 15 amino acids. Kept here is only the CDR3 DNA, which spans 45 bases and is read in frame from base 1. The germline V gene sets CDR1 to SQVTM and CDR2 to ANQGSEA. V lost 7 bases and J lost 5 bases, and the count of bases not matched to a germline gene is 12. TCR CDR3 regions were amplified from genomic DNA by multiplex PCR using the deep immunoSEQ assay. Extracted genomic DNA from each cell subset was spread evenly across all wells of several immunoSEQ 96-well plates, with each plate serving as a replicate. For sorted subsets, each replicate PCR was loaded with 150 to 250 ng genomic DNA, equivalent to 30,000 or so T cell genomes. Purified libraries were quantified with a Qubit 3.0 fluorometer, sized on a Bioanalyzer 2100, and re-quantified with the KAPA Library Quantification kit. A separate single-read 150-cycle Illumina NextSeq 550 flow cell was used to sequence each immunoSEQ 96-well plate. For the original study's pipeline: Because only junctional sequences without quality scores were contained in the immunoSEQ output, filtering matching that applied to full-length reads could not be performed. Sequences were annotated with PyIR, a Python wrapper for IgBLAST v1.9, using IMGT germline references to assign V/J genes and CDR3. Any read was removed if the V/J assignment was weak (E-value above 1e-6), the CDR3 was missing, or the read contained stop codons, out-of-frame junctions, or ambiguous translated residues. V3J clonotypes were defined as sequences sharing the same inferred V gene, J gene, and CDR3 amino acid sequence. To compute the percentage overlap between repertoires, the number of shared unique clonotypes was divided by the size of the smaller repertoire. Richness of each repertoire was evaluated using RTK rarefaction, the Chao1 estimator, and Recon v2.1 estimates of unobserved clonotypes. OLGA was used to compute generation probabilities for all TCRbeta clonotypes that the gDNA method yielded from a handful of donors. Sourced from immuneACCESS, this table was stored by TCRdb with only in-frame sequences that have V and J called. A share of the clones is absent; for the studies checked, an unresolved V gene accounts for under half, and the remainder has no known explanation. The V and J calls and clone size were taken over from that table, and D and trimming were inferred from the DNA. The sample contains 2,500,000 or so clones, approximately 93% of them found a single time. Approximately 0.35% of the sample is taken by the ten largest.

The clonotype comes from a man between 18 and 29 years old in good health. Some clones in this sample may be carry-over from other donors' samples. The chain is encoded by TRBV29-1 joined to TRBJ2-5, with TRBD2 identical over 11 junction bases. Material for sequencing was naive CD4+ T cells from PBMCs. The cell subset or site label of this sample denotes: CD45RA+ positively selected. At the DNA level, the sequence is TGCAGCGCAAGGGGGACTAGCGGTGATGGGGAGACCCAGTACTTC. This encodes CSARGTSGDGETQYF.